The 15 T cell receptor beta chains given below trace back to one sample, sequenced in a study of CD8 T cells in ankylosing spondylitis. Findings of the study overall: In ankylosing spondylitis blood, a motif of several highly homologous TCR beta variants appeared characteristic.

TCRdb used MiXCR to reprocess the 5' RACE reads, holding one entry per CDR3 protein. The sample shows 390,000 or so distinct CDR3 sequences, approximately 20% of them seen only once. Their specific antigens are unknown. The specimen sequenced was blood, either unsorted or a sorted T cell fraction (not recorded which). All receptors derive from a male donor with ankylosing spondylitis.

This clonotype has just a few counts. V is TRBV20-1 and J is TRBJ1-5, with 7 bases identical to TRBD1. Germline V gives CDR1 DFQATT, CDR2 SNEGSKA (reference sequence). V gave up 0 bases and J gave up 1 base; unmatched junction bases: 6. CDR3 length: 16 amino acids. The chain's CDR3 is CSARERDRGSNQPQHF. The CDR3 DNA follows: TGCAGTGCTAGAGAACGGGACAGAGGAAGCAATCAGCCCCAGCATTTT.

The chain recombines TRBV25-1 with TRBJ1-1, with D maybe TRBD1 (5 bases). In germline, CDR1 is MGHDK, CDR2 SYGVNS. Trimming removed 5 bases at V and 14 bases at J, with 15 bases between. The CDR3 is 11 amino acids. DNA for the CDR3: TGTGCCAGCAGTAGTCCTACAGGTACCTTCTTT. Translation: CASSSPTGTFF.

The chain recombines TRBV7-2 with TRBJ2-7; TRBD1 or TRBD2 may be the D gene (5 bases each). The CDR3 is made up of 13 amino acids. Deletions cut 6 bases from V and 2 bases from J, with 11 bases between. Germline V CDR1 and CDR2: SGHTA, FQGNSA. The CDR3, as DNA: TGTGCCAGCAGTCGGGACGGTACCTACGAGCAGTACTTC. Residues: CASSRDGTYEQYF.

This chain joins TRBV4-2 and TRBJ1-6; 8 nucleotides match TRBD1. V lost 3 bases and J lost 4; bases outside the gene matches: 8. Germline CDR1 and CDR2: LGHNA and YNFKEQ. The CDR3 runs to 17 residues. CDR3 in amino acids: CASSQGVDREYNSPLHF. The CDR3 coding sequence is TGTGCCAGCAGCCAGGGGGTGGACAGGGAATATAATTCACCCCTCCACTTT.

V and J are TRBV7-3 and TRBJ1-2; 12 bases match TRBD1. The ends lost 4 bases at V and 4 bases at J; junction bases unmatched: 10. The CDR3 loop spans 17 amino acids. CDR1 is SGHTA and CDR2 is FQGTGA in the germline V gene. The CDR3 region is CASSSGPGQGAGYGYTF. CDR3 nucleotides: TGTGCCAGCAGCTCCGGACCGGGACAGGGGGCGGGCTATGGCTACACCTTC.

This clonotype was counted a few times. This chain connects TRBV12-3 or TRBV12-4 to TRBJ2-3; perhaps TRBD2 as D (6 bases). The CDR3 is 14 amino acids. The V gene lost 6 bases and the J gene lost 2 bases, with 12 bases spanning the gap. The CDR3 spells CASSQTRDTDTQYF. DNA for the CDR3: TGTGCCAGCAGCCAGACTAGAGACACAGATACGCAGTATTTT.

On this clonotype: A much larger clone lies a single base off, so this may be a read error. The chain combines TRBV6-1 with TRBJ2-2, with D unresolved. V gave up 5 bases and J gave up 7 bases, with 14 bases separating them. The CDR3 runs to 14 residues. Germline CDR1 and CDR2: MNHNS and SASEGT. The CDR3 sequence: CASSRLGNDGELFF. CDR3 nucleotides: TGTGCCAGCAGTCGACTGGGGAACGACGGGGAGCTGTTTTTT.

The chain couples TRBV5-4 to TRBJ2-5, with TRBD1 identical over 9 bases. V lost 3 bases and J lost 3; bases outside the gene matches: 0. This CDR3 contains 13 residues. Germline V gene lookup returns CDR1 SGHNT and CDR2 YYREEE (reference sequence). In DNA form, the CDR3 reads TGTGCCAGCAGCTGGGACAGGGAAGAGACCCAGTACTTC. Translated: CASSWDREETQYF. Filled out from reference TRBV5-4 and TRBJ2-5, the complete variable domain reads ETGVTQSPTHLIKTRGQQVTLRCSSQSGHNTVSWYQQALGQGPQFIFQYYREEENGRGNFPPRFSGLQFPNYSSELNVNALELDDSALYLCASSWDREETQYFGPGTRLLVL.

This clonotype has more than one count but fewer than ten. This sequence joins TRBV7-3 and TRBJ2-1; 8 nucleotides line up with TRBD2. Germline loops: CDR1 SGHTA, CDR2 FQGTGA. V was pared by 5 bases and J by 3 bases, with 6 bases of the junction left unmatched. The CDR3 totals 15 residues. This CDR3 is CASSTTSGVYNEQFF. The CDR3 nucleotides read TGTGCCAGCAGCACCACTAGCGGTGTCTACAATGAGCAGTTCTTC.

This clonotype was found a few times. V is TRBV20-1 and J is TRBJ2-2; the D call may be TRBD1 or TRBD2 (5 bases each). This CDR3 has 14 residues. Germline-derived CDR1 and CDR2 are DFQATT and SNEGSKA (reference sequence). V shed 6 bases and J shed 5 bases, with 16 bases lying between them. CDR3 sequence: CSARGPLDTGELFF. DNA for the CDR3: TGCAGTGCAAGGGGACCATTGGATACCGGGGAGCTGTTTTTT.

This rearrangement joins TRBV6-1 to TRBJ2-1, with TRBD2 matching 8 bases. Looked up from germline, CDR1 is MNHNS and CDR2 is SASEGT. This CDR3 has 15 amino acids. With 5 bases clipped from V and 5 bases from J, the junction kept 8 bases outside the gene matches. CDR3 DNA sequence: TGTGCCAGCAGTATCAGCGGGAGTTCCCACAATGAGCAGTTCTTC. This encodes CASSISGSSHNEQFF.

The V call is TRBV30, the J call TRBJ2-3, with D possibly being TRBD1 (5 bases). Germline V lookup: CDR1 GTSNPN, CDR2 SVGIG (reference sequence). Between the trimmed V and J ends, which lost 0 bases and 5 bases, there was a span of 9 bases. The CDR3 is 13 amino acids. CDR3 bases: TGTGCCTGGAGTGTGGGGCAGGGAGATACGCAGTATTTT. Protein sequence: CAWSVGQGDTQYF.

V is TRBV5-4 and J is TRBJ2-7; TRBD2 matches at 10 bases. The J segment lost 2 bases and the V segment lost 0 bases, leaving 11 bases of the junction unmatched. The CDR3 contains 18 residues. CDR1 is SGHNT, CDR2 YYREEE, per germline (reference sequence). CDR3 region: CASSLGGLAATIPYEQYF. The CDR3 region has the DNA TGTGCCAGCAGCTTGGGAGGACTAGCGGCTACTATACCCTACGAGCAGTACTTC.

The gene calls are TRBV5-1 and TRBJ2-1; 12 positions agree with TRBD2. With V trimmed by 3 bases and J by 5 bases, 6 bases remained unmatched. CDR1 is SGHRS and CDR2 is YFSETQ in the germline V gene. This CDR3 has 16 residues. The CDR3: CASSSDRLAGDNEQFF. The CDR3 DNA is TGCGCCAGCAGCTCTGACCGACTAGCGGGGGACAATGAGCAGTTCTTC.

This clonotype was observed a handful of times. The gene calls are TRBV19 and TRBJ2-1; 9 bases line up with TRBD2. With 4 bases clipped from V and 4 bases from J, the junction kept 2 bases outside the gene matches. Germline CDR1 is LNHDA and CDR2 is SQIVND (reference sequence). The CDR3 extends over 14 amino acids. In nucleotides, the CDR3 is TGTGCCAGTAGTACTAGCGGGGTTTACAATGAGCAGTTCTTC. It encodes CASSTSGVYNEQFF.